This T cell receptor beta chain was documented in a study of control samples from healthy donors and cancer patients. CDR3 length equals 13 residues. Trimming cost V 1 base and J 3 bases, with 4 bases left between them. The V gene's germline CDR1 is SGHRS and CDR2 YFSETQ. The data were produced by immunoSEQ multiplex PCR, yet TCRdb's version contains in-frame clones alone and is incomplete. The repertoire holds tens of thousands of clones, 91% seen once, with 0.91% in the top ten. Sequencing input: PBMCs. The source is a man between 25 and 39 years old with colorectal cancer. The V gene is TRBV5-1, the J gene TRBJ2-2, with no clear D. DNA of the CDR3: TGCGCCAGCAGCTTGAGGGACACCGGGGAGCTGTTTTTT. Translation gives CASSLRDTGELFF.